The clone carrying this T cell receptor (beta chain) was counted many times. Patients counted as stable if ophthalmopathy did not develop within 18 months. Among the patients, aged 18 to 65, hyperthyroidism was newly diagnosed and had lasted under 2 months. Uncontrolled infection, other autoimmune disease, pregnancy or lactation disqualified patients from enrolment. V shed 1 base and J shed 7 bases, with 10 bases lying between them. The CDR3 has 13 amino acids. RNA transcripts yielded amplified TCR beta CDR3 regions. In the first-round RT-PCR of the TCR CDR3, the HTBI primer set was used. Using its own MiXCR run on the multiplex PCR reads, TCRdb lists one record per CDR3 protein. The sample has about 96,000 distinct CDR3 sequences; 51% are singletons. The data stem from a study of T cells in Graves' hyperthyroidism and ophthalmopathy.

The sequencing sample was made of blood. This receptor was obtained from a woman in her forties with Graves' hyperthyroidism. The rearrangement joins TRBV12-3 or TRBV12-4 to TRBJ1-2; possible D gene TRBD1, 5 bases. CDR3 sequence reads: CASSLGRDGGYTF. In DNA, the CDR3 is TGTGCCAGCAGTTTAGGCAGGGATGGTGGCTACACCTTC.